These T cell receptor beta chains were read from a single sample in a study of vaccination and CD4 T cells after COVID-19. Using its own MiXCR run on the PCR reads, TCRdb lists one record per CDR3 protein. The data show some 6,200 distinct CDR3 sequences, with roughly 32% seen just once and about 10% held by the top ten. The antigens of these receptors remain unknown. The starting material was CD4+ T cells from blood, cultured in vitro, obtained after SARS-CoV-2 vaccination. The receptors were sampled from a human donor who had recovered from COVID-19. Each CDR3 is given with its conserved first and last residue. A D gene is named only where the DNA matches it firmly. A row's size may be missing; if present it is once, few, many or a size class.

V gene,J gene,clone size,D gene,CDR3 DNA,CDR3 protein
TRBV5-4,TRBJ2-5,few,-,TGTGCCAGCAGCTTTAGCGGTGCGTACCAAGAGACCCAGTACTTC,CASSFSGAYQETQYF
TRBV25-1,TRBJ1-6,-,-,TGTGCCAGCCACTCCGGCATCACCCTCCACTTT,CASHSGITLHF
TRBV24-1,TRBJ2-5,-,TRBD2,TGTGCCGCCAGTGATTGGACTAGCGGGAGACAGACCCAGTACTTC,CAASDWTSGRQTQYF
TRBV10-1,TRBJ2-1,-,TRBD1,TGCGCCAGCCCGACCCCGGACAGGCCCGCTGAGCAGTTCTTC,CASPTPDRPAEQFF
TRBV6-5,TRBJ1-5,medium-sized,TRBD1,TGTGCCAGCAGTTACGGGACAGGGAACAATCAGCCCCAGCATTTT,CASSYGTGNNQPQHF
TRBV7-2,TRBJ2-3,-,TRBD2,TGTGCCAGCAGCCTTATAGCGGGGGGTAGCACAGATACGCAGTATTTT,CASSLIAGGSTDTQYF
TRBV5-4,TRBJ1-6,-,TRBD1,TGTGCCAGCAGCACAACAGGGGACGCGAGCTCACCCCTCCACTTT,CASSTTGDASSPLHF
TRBV7-9,TRBJ2-3,-,-,TGTGCCAGCAGCTTAGTCCCGGCCGATACGCAGTATTTT,CASSLVPADTQYF
TRBV7-2,TRBJ1-6,few,-,TGTGCCAGCAGTCACGGACCGGACTATTCACCCCTCCACTTT,CASSHGPDYSPLHF
TRBV28,TRBJ1-3,few,-,TGTGCCAGCAGTCAGGGCTCTGGAAACACCATATATTTT,CASSQGSGNTIYF
TRBV7-9,TRBJ2-7,few,TRBD2,TGTGCCAGCAGCCAAGCACCTCGGACTAGCGGCTACGAGCAGTACTTC,CASSQAPRTSGYEQYF
TRBV15,TRBJ1-5,large,-,TGTGCCACCAGCAGAGATCAGCAGGACCTGGAACCCCAGCATTTT,CATSRDQQDLEPQHF
TRBV20-1,TRBJ1-2,few,TRBD1,TGCAGTGCCCCACCCCCGGCCAGGGGGGCGAACTATGGCTACACCTTC,CSAPPPARGANYGYTF
TRBV11-1,TRBJ2-3,few,-,TGTGCCAGCAGTCCGCATGAGGATACGCAGTATTTT,CASSPHEDTQYF
TRBV20-1,TRBJ1-5,few,-,TGCAGTGCTCGGCAACGGGGCTATGTCAATCAGCCCCAGCATTTT,CSARQRGYVNQPQHF
TRBV7-2,TRBJ2-1,-,-,TGTGCCAGCAGCAATAGCTGGAGCTCCTACAATGAGCAGTTCTTC,CASSNSWSSYNEQFF
TRBV6-4,TRBJ1-6,-,-,TGTGCCAGCAGTGACTCCCAGGGTGGTTCACCCCTCCACTTT,CASSDSQGGSPLHF
TRBV7-9,TRBJ2-7,-,TRBD2,TGTGCCAGCAGGGCCGGGACTAGCGGGAGCTCCTACGAGCAGTACTTC,CASRAGTSGSSYEQYF
TRBV6-1,TRBJ2-7,medium-sized,TRBD2,TGTGCCAGCAGTCCCAGGGGGCGACTAGCGGGGTCCTACGAGCAGTACTTC,CASSPRGRLAGSYEQYF
TRBV5-8,TRBJ1-5,-,TRBD1,TGTGCCAGCAGCCTCGGGACAGGGGACAATCAGCCCCAGCATTTT,CASSLGTGDNQPQHF
TRBV20-1,TRBJ2-1,few,TRBD2,TGCAGTGCTTTCTTTCAGCGGGAGGGGTACAATGAGCAGTTCTTC,CSAFFQREGYNEQFF
TRBV29-1,TRBJ2-5,few,-,TGCAGCGTTGAAGAGGGCAGCTTATACCAAGAGACCCAGTACTTC,CSVEEGSLYQETQYF
TRBV7-9,TRBJ2-1,-,-,TGTGCCAGCAGTAAAAGTGGGGGTGAGCAGTTCTTC,CASSKSGGEQFF
TRBV10-1,TRBJ1-2,few,TRBD1,TGCGCCAGCAGTGCTGGACAGGGCAGGAACTATGGCTACACCTTC,CASSAGQGRNYGYTF
TRBV11-3,TRBJ1-1,few,-,TGTGCCAGCAGCTTAGTTACAGGGCTGGGTGGCACTGAAGCTTTCTTT,CASSLVTGLGGTEAFF
TRBV7-2,TRBJ1-5,few,-,TGTGCCAGCAGCTACGGAGGAAGTCAGCCCCAGCATTTT,CASSYGGSQPQHF
TRBV29-1,TRBJ2-7,-,TRBD1,TGCAGCGTTCGGACAGGGGGAGGTTACGAGCAGTACTTC,CSVRTGGGYEQYF
TRBV28,TRBJ1-5,-,-,TGTGCCAGCAGTTCAATTGGCCAGAGACTCCGCAATCAGCCCCAGCATTTT,CASSSIGQRLRNQPQHF
TRBV6-5,TRBJ1-2,few,-,TGTGCCAGCAGTTACGCACAGGGATATGGCTACACCTTC,CASSYAQGYGYTF
TRBV15,TRBJ2-3,few,TRBD2,TGTGCCACCAGCCCCCGACTAGCGGCTAGCACAGATACGCAGTATTTT,CATSPRLAASTDTQYF
TRBV20-1,TRBJ2-5,-,TRBD2,TGCAGTGCTAGAAGGGGGGCTAGCGGGACTGAGACCCAGTACTTC,CSARRGASGTETQYF
TRBV6-5,TRBJ2-2,-,-,TGTGCCAGCAGTTACTCGGGACAAAACACCGGGGAGCTGTTTTTT,CASSYSGQNTGELFF
TRBV7-3,TRBJ1-1,-,TRBD1,TGTGCCAGCAGCCCTGGACAGGGGCACGCTGAAGCTTTCTTT,CASSPGQGHAEAFF
TRBV24-1,TRBJ2-1,few,TRBD1,TGTGCCACCAGTGATTGGACAGGGGGCGCGATCAATGAGCAGTTCTTC,CATSDWTGGAINEQFF
TRBV5-1,TRBJ2-5,-,TRBD2,TGCGCCAGCAGCTTCTCCGGGACTAGCGGGAGAACCCAGACCCAGTACTTC,CASSFSGTSGRTQTQYF
TRBV6-5,TRBJ1-1,-,-,TGTGCCAGCAGTTACAACATAAAGAACACTGAAGCTTTCTTT,CASSYNIKNTEAFF
TRBV20-1,TRBJ2-3,few,TRBD2,TGCAGTGCCCCCAGGACTAGGTACACAGATACGCAGTATTTT,CSAPRTRYTDTQYF
TRBV6-5,TRBJ2-2,-,TRBD1,TGTGCCAGCAGTTACTCGGCACTCGGGGGACAGGGGAGATTTGTCACCGGGGAGCTGTTTTTT,CASSYSALGGQGRFVTGELFF
TRBV7-8,TRBJ1-2,few,TRBD1,TGTGCCAGCGGACAGGGGTATGGCTACACCTTC,CASGQGYGYTF
TRBV7-2,TRBJ2-5,medium-sized,TRBD2,TGTGCCAGCAGCTTAGACAGAGCGGGATACGAGACCCAGTACTTC,CASSLDRAGYETQYF